Below, 32 T cell receptor beta chains from the same sample are listed, as sequenced in a study of human T cells and chemical hapten exposure. Unfractionated whole blood served as the source for total RNA extraction. TCRdb ran MiXCR on the 5' RACE reads and lists one entry per CDR3 protein. The sample carries 65,000 to 90,000 distinct CDR3 sequences, approximately 16% recorded once. These receptor sequences come from a female donor in good health.

The chain employs TRBV3-1 and TRBJ1-6; D unresolved. The CDR3 sequence is 17 residues long. V lost 0 bases to trimming and J lost 10 bases, with 19 bases between them. CDR1 is LGHDT and CDR2 is YNNKEL in the germline V gene (reference sequence). The CDR3 DNA follows: TGTGCCAGCAGCCAAGATATTTCGGCTAGCGGGAGGTCACCCCTCCACTTT. Its translation: CASSQDISASGRSPLHF.

The chain uses TRBV20-1 and TRBJ1-2; no definite D call. Between the trimmed V and J ends, which lost 0 bases and 0 bases, there was a span of 8 bases. CDR3 size: 14 residues. The V gene's germline CDR1 is DFQATT and CDR2 SNEGSKA (reference sequence). The CDR3 region has the DNA TGCAGTGCTAGAGACAGCCCCCCTAACTATGGCTACACCTTC. Its translation is CSARDSPPNYGYTF.

V and J are TRBV5-1 and TRBJ2-3; a possible D gene is TRBD2 (5 bases). The CDR3 runs 15 residues. Looked up from germline, CDR1 is SGHRS and CDR2 is YFSETQ. Trimming left V 1 base short and J 2 bases short, with 11 bases between. CDR3 in amino acids: CASSLNPGDTDTQYF. Here the CDR3 DNA reads TGCGCCAGCAGCTTGAACCCCGGGGACACAGATACGCAGTATTTT. The full variable domain, with the rest looked up from reference TRBV5-1 and TRBJ2-3, is KAGVTQTPRYLIKTRGQQVTLSCSPISGHRSVSWYQQTPGQGLQFLFEYFSETQRNKGNFPGRFSGRQFSNSRSEMNVSTLELGDSALYLCASSLNPGDTDTQYFGPGTRLTVL.

This clonotype has a count of ten or more. The CDR3 sequence: CSVYTSGRTDTQYF. CDR3 nucleotides: TGCAGCGTTTACACTAGCGGGAGAACAGATACGCAGTATTTT. The V call is TRBV29-1, the J call TRBJ2-3; 11 bases line up with TRBD2. The CDR3 totals 14 residues. With V trimmed by 5 bases and J by 3 bases, 4 bases remained unmatched. Germline V gene lookup returns CDR1 SQVTM and CDR2 ANQGSEA.

V and J are TRBV7-2 and TRBJ1-1, with TRBD1 as a possible D gene (6 bases). CDR1 and CDR2 (germline): SGHTA, FQGNSA. The CDR3 has 14 residues. V was cut by 2 bases and J by 4 bases, with 11 bases left in between. CDR3 residues: CASSLWGAGTEAFF. CDR3 in DNA: TGTGCCAGCAGCTTATGGGGGGCCGGCACTGAAGCTTTCTTT. The full variable domain, rest sourced from reference TRBV7-2 and TRBJ1-1, is GAGVSQSPSNKVTEKGKDVELRCDPISGHTALYWYRQSLGQGLEFLIYFQGNSAPDKSGLPSDRFSAERTGGSVSTLTIQRTQQEDSAVYLCASSLWGAGTEAFFGQGTRLTVV.

This clonotype was seen a few times. This sequence joins TRBV30 and TRBJ2-1; 9 bases are a match to TRBD2. The CDR3 extends over 14 amino acids. Germline V lookup: CDR1 GTSNPN, CDR2 SVGIG (reference sequence). J gave up 5 bases and V 0 bases, and 2 bases lay outside the gene matches. The CDR3 DNA is TGTGCCTGGAGTGTGACTAGCGGTCACAATGAGCAGTTCTTC. It yields the protein CAWSVTSGHNEQFF.

This clonotype was observed a handful of times. The chain carries TRBV20-1 and TRBJ1-3; D is unresolved. V dropped 3 bases and J dropped 2 bases, with 11 bases sitting between them. This CDR3 is 14 amino acids long. CDR1 is DFQATT, CDR2 SNEGSKA, per germline (reference sequence). The CDR3 DNA follows: TGCAGTGCTAGCGGGAGGGATGCTGGAAACACCATATATTTT. It yields the protein CSASGRDAGNTIYF.

This clonotype was observed a handful of times. J is TRBJ2-3 and V is TRBV7-9, with 8 bases that match TRBD2. Trimming cost V 5 bases and J 4 bases; bases outside gene matches: 8. This CDR3 comprises 15 residues. Germline V gene data show CDR1 as SEHNR and CDR2 as FQNEAQ (reference sequence). The CDR3 nucleotides are TGTGCCAGCAGCCCCGGGGGGGCCGGGGCAGATACGCAGTATTTT. Amino acids: CASSPGGAGADTQYF. The variable domain in full, with the rest retrieved from reference TRBV7-9 and TRBJ2-3, is DTGVSQNPRHKITKRGQNVTFRCDPISEHNRLYWYRQTLGQGPEFLTYFQNEAQLEKSRLLSDRFSAERPKGSFSTLEIQRTEQGDSAMYLCASSPGGAGADTQYFGPGTRLTVL.

This clonotype was seen only a few times. The chain uses TRBV7-6 and TRBJ1-1; tentative D call: TRBD1 (5 bases). Germline values: CDR1 SGHVS, CDR2 FNYEAQ. V dropped 5 bases and J dropped 11 bases, with 15 bases sitting between them. CDR3 length equals 12 residues. The CDR3 DNA follows: TGTGCCAGCAGCGAGGCCGGGGGTTCTGCTTTCTTT. Translation gives CASSEAGGSAFF.

The chain is built from TRBV5-1 and TRBJ1-3; a weak D match, TRBD1 (6 bases). Looked up from germline, CDR1 is SGHRS and CDR2 is YFSETQ. V was trimmed by 2 bases and J by 0 bases, leaving 15 bases between them. The CDR3 spans 17 residues. The CDR3 spells CASSFSGTKYSGNTIYF. CDR3 nucleotide sequence: TGCGCCAGCAGCTTCTCCGGGACAAAATACTCTGGAAACACCATATATTTT.

The V call is TRBV11-2, the J call TRBJ2-5, with 15 bases matching TRBD2. Germline lookup yields CDR1 SGHAT and CDR2 FQNNGV. The J segment lost 5 bases and the V segment lost 5 bases, leaving 3 bases of the junction unmatched. The CDR3 loop spans 15 amino acids. CDR3 region: CASSLGLAGGETQYF. CDR3 coding DNA: TGTGCCAGCAGCCTGGGACTAGCGGGGGGCGAGACCCAGTACTTC.

This clonotype has just a few counts. This rearrangement joins TRBV7-2 to TRBJ2-1; tentative D call: TRBD2 (5 bases). The CDR3 runs 16 residues. V lost 4 bases and J 1 base, leaving 14 bases between the germline ends. CDR1 is SGHTA, CDR2 FQGNSA, per germline. For the CDR3, the DNA is TGTGCCAGCAGCTACACCAGCGGACCATCCTACAATGAGCAGTTCTTC. Protein: CASSYTSGPSYNEQFF.

This clonotype was seen only a few times. This chain links TRBV6-1 with TRBJ2-3, with D hard to call. CDR1 is MNHNS and CDR2 is SASEGT in the germline V gene. CDR3 length: 12 residues. V was pared by 3 bases and J by 8 bases, with 9 bases between. The CDR3 nucleotides are TGTGCCAGCAGTGATCAGTTGGCTACGCAGTATTTT. It is translated as CASSDQLATQYF.

This clonotype was seen many times. The V gene is TRBV4-1, the J gene TRBJ1-2, with D perhaps matching TRBD1 (5 bases). The CDR3 has 17 amino acids. Trimming removed 4 bases from V and 1 base from J, with 19 bases in between. The germline V gene encodes CDR1 MGHRA and CDR2 YSYEKL. As DNA, the CDR3 is TGCGCCAGCAGCCCTGTCCGGGACCTGCATTTTAACTATGGCTACACCTTC. Translation: CASSPVRDLHFNYGYTF.

There are a few counts of this clonotype. The chain carries TRBV7-2 and TRBJ1-1; no definite D call. Trimming left V 2 bases short and J 0 bases short, with 7 bases between. The CDR3 spans 14 residues. Germline lookup yields CDR1 SGHTA and CDR2 FQGNSA. CDR3 loop: CASSLYPMNTEAFF. The DNA for the CDR3 is TGTGCCAGCAGCTTATATCCAATGAACACTGAAGCTTTCTTT. Variable domain in full (rest from reference TRBV7-2 and TRBJ1-1): GAGVSQSPSNKVTEKGKDVELRCDPISGHTALYWYRQSLGQGLEFLIYFQGNSAPDKSGLPSDRFSAERTGGSVSTLTIQRTQQEDSAVYLCASSLYPMNTEAFFGQGTRLTVV.

A few counts support this clonotype. The J gene is TRBJ2-1, the V gene TRBV24-1; maybe TRBD2 (6 bases). The germline V gene has CDR1 KGHDR and CDR2 SFDVKD. V was trimmed by 1 base and J by 0 bases, leaving 15 bases between them. The length of the CDR3 is 18 residues. CDR3 sequence (DNA): TGTGCCACCAGTGATTTCGGATTTGGGGGGAGCTCCTACAATGAGCAGTTCTTC. Translating gives CATSDFGFGGSSYNEQFF.

The rearrangement joins TRBV20-1 to TRBJ2-2; 8 bases line up with TRBD2. The CDR3 is 14 amino acids. Germline-derived CDR1 and CDR2 are DFQATT and SNEGSKA (reference sequence). V gave up 7 bases and J gave up 5 bases; unmatched junction bases: 9. CDR3 in amino acids: CSVPGGARTGELFF. CDR3 DNA sequence: TGCAGTGTTCCCGGGGGGGCTAGAACCGGGGAGCTGTTTTTT.

This clonotype was observed a few times. V is TRBV11-2 and J is TRBJ2-1, with a possible D match to TRBD1 (6 bases). V dropped 3 bases and J dropped 4 bases, with 19 bases sitting between them. The CDR3 covers 17 residues. The germline CDR1 and CDR2 sequences are SGHAT and FQNNGV. The CDR3 DNA reads TGTGCCAGCAGCTTTTCAGGTGGCATGGACAGTTACAATGAGCAGTTCTTC. The encoded protein is CASSFSGGMDSYNEQFF.

This clonotype was seen more than once but under ten times. The CDR3 DNA reads TGTGCCAGCACTCCTCTGGCCGGAAACACCATATATTTT. It encodes CASTPLAGNTIYF. The V and J genes are TRBV6-5 and TRBJ1-3; D is unresolved. This CDR3 is 13 amino acids long. V was trimmed by 7 bases and J by 4 bases, leaving 11 bases between them. The germline CDR1 and CDR2 sequences are MNHEY and SVGAGI.

The rearrangement links TRBV6-6 to TRBJ1-1, with a tentative D call TRBD1 (5 bases). V lost 0 bases, J lost 6 bases, and 5 bases lay in between. The CDR3 is 12 residues long. CDR1 and CDR2 (germline): MNHNY, SVGAGI (reference sequence). CDR3 region: CASSYSTAEAFF. Here the CDR3 DNA reads TGTGCCAGCAGTTACTCGACAGCTGAAGCTTTCTTT.

This clonotype occurred a few times. The rearrangement links TRBV30 to TRBJ2-3; tentatively, D is TRBD2 (7 bases). Deletions cut 2 bases from V and 3 bases from J, with 15 bases between. This CDR3 has 15 residues. Germline CDR1 GTSNPN, CDR2 SVGIG (reference sequence). The CDR3: CAWSLGGGETDTQYF. CDR3 DNA: TGTGCCTGGAGTTTGGGGGGGGGCGAGACAGATACGCAGTATTTT.

This clonotype was observed a few times. The J gene is TRBJ2-7, the V gene TRBV27; D may match TRBD1 or TRBD2 (5 bases each). Per the germline V gene, CDR1 is MNHEY and CDR2 is SMNVEV (reference sequence). Trimming shortened V by 5 bases and J by 6 bases, and 20 bases separated the two germline ends. This CDR3 comprises 15 residues. This CDR3 reads CASSPKAVGVGEQYF. As DNA, the CDR3 is TGTGCCAGCAGTCCGAAGGCGGTGGGGGTAGGCGAGCAGTACTTC.

This clonotype was seen many times. This chain's CDR3 is CASSPGRSTDTQYF. CDR3 nucleotide sequence: TGCGCCAGCAGCCCGGGGAGAAGCACAGATACGCAGTATTTT. The rearrangement links TRBV5-1 to TRBJ2-3; perhaps TRBD2 as D (5 bases). Deletions cut 4 bases from V and 0 bases from J, with 9 bases between. The CDR3 extends over 14 amino acids. Germline V CDR1 and CDR2: SGHRS, YFSETQ.

The rearrangement links TRBV2 to TRBJ1-1; D gene uncertain. V lost 0 bases to trimming and J lost 11 bases, with 19 bases between them. The germline V gene encodes CDR1 SNHLY and CDR2 FYNNEI. CDR3 size: 15 residues. The CDR3 region has the DNA TGTGCCAGCAGTGAAGCCCTCGGACGCTTGGCGGGGGCTTTCTTT. Its protein is CASSEALGRLAGAFF.

This clonotype showed up just a few times. The rearrangement links TRBV20-1 to TRBJ1-2; 8 bases are a match to TRBD1. CDR3 size: 15 residues. CDR1 and CDR2 (germline): DFQATT, SNEGSKA (reference sequence). With 2 bases clipped from V and 4 bases from J, the junction kept 9 bases outside the gene matches. The CDR3 nucleotides are TGCAGTGCTAGACCTACCGGGGACAGGACCTATGGCTACACCTTC. It encodes CSARPTGDRTYGYTF.

The J gene is TRBJ2-7, the V gene TRBV28; D possibly corresponds to TRBD2 (6 bases). Trimming pared 6 bases from V and 6 bases from J, leaving 24 bases between. CDR1 and CDR2 (germline): MDHEN, SYDVKM. This CDR3 is built from 16 residues. The CDR3, as DNA: TGTGCCAGCAGCCCACCGGGGACTCATCCTTTGGCCGAGCAGTACTTC. This gives the protein CASSPPGTHPLAEQYF.

This clonotype was picked up many times. The chain joins TRBV20-1 to TRBJ2-3, with 13 positions matching TRBD2. CDR1 DFQATT and CDR2 SNEGSKA come from the germline V gene (reference sequence). V lost 3 bases, J lost 1 base, and 16 bases stayed unmatched. The CDR3 runs to 20 residues. CDR3 bases: TGCAGTGCTAGTGGTCTAGCGGGACTAGCGGGATCCCCCGGCACAGATACGCAGTATTTT. Its translation: CSASGLAGLAGSPGTDTQYF.

V usage is TRBV16 and J usage is TRBJ2-1; D gene unclear. Germline-derived CDR1 and CDR2 are KGHSY and FQNENV. CDR3 length equals 17 residues. Trimming left V 0 bases short and J 0 bases short, with 12 bases between. The CDR3 nucleotides read TGTGCCAGCAGCCAATCCCAGCCCACGAGCTCCTACAATGAGCAGTTCTTC. Residues: CASSQSQPTSSYNEQFF.

The V and J genes are TRBV20-1 and TRBJ2-7; 8 nucleotides agree with TRBD2. Germline-derived CDR1 and CDR2 are DFQATT and SNEGSKA (reference sequence). The junction had 5 bases not matched to a gene; V was cut back by 1 base and J by 3 bases. This CDR3 has 14 amino acids. Written as DNA, the CDR3 is TGCAGTGCTAGAGGGCTAGCGGGTCGCTACGAGCAGTACTTC. Amino acid sequence: CSARGLAGRYEQYF.

This clonotype was seen a few times. V is TRBV7-8 and J is TRBJ2-1; 15 bases are a match to TRBD2. Germline V gene data show CDR1 as SGHVS and CDR2 as FQNEAQ. This CDR3 has 21 amino acids. Trimming took 5 bases from V and 7 from J; bases not matched to a gene: 21. CDR3 sequence (DNA): TGTGCCAGCAGCCAACAGGGTTTATGGACTAGCGGGAGGGGGGGTCCTAATGAGCAGTTCTTC. Translated, it gives CASSQQGLWTSGRGGPNEQFF.

The chain combines TRBV3-1 with TRBJ1-1; weak D call: TRBD1 (6 bases). CDR1 is LGHDT, CDR2 YNNKEL, per germline (reference sequence). V shed 1 base and J shed 1 base, with 10 bases lying between them. The CDR3 extends over 15 amino acids. The CDR3 spells CASSQVRGSNTEAFF. As DNA, the CDR3 is TGTGCCAGCAGCCAAGTGAGGGGGTCGAACACTGAAGCTTTCTTT.

J is TRBJ1-1 and V is TRBV6-5, with TRBD1 matching over 8 bases. The CDR3 is 13 residues long. Trimming removed 5 bases from V and 1 base from J; junction bases left unmatched: 0. Germline-derived CDR1 and CDR2 are MNHEY and SVGAGI. Here the CDR3 reads CASSTGGNTEAFF. The CDR3 nucleotides read TGTGCCAGCAGTACAGGGGGGAACACTGAAGCTTTCTTT.